This passage covers 15 T cell receptor beta chains from one sample sequenced in a study of T cells in Graves' hyperthyroidism and ophthalmopathy (dated 2019 in TCRdb). The receptor library was made with multiplex PCR. The sequencer was an Illumina HiSeq 2000. TCR beta CDR3 regions were amplified from RNA transcripts. The first round of RT-PCR for the TCR CDR3 was performed with the HTBI primer set and the Qiagen OneStep RT-PCR kit. Using fastp at Q25 and MiXCR, TCRdb reprocessed the public reads and kept productive beta chains. Records with the same CDR3 protein are collapsed into one entry carrying the most frequent genes and DNA. This sample is represented by 500,000 to 750,000 distinct CDR3 sequences; more than 45% of them were singletons. The top ten clones comprise about 8% of the sample. Sequences were obtained from peripheral blood or thyroid tissue (not recorded which). Receptors originate from a woman younger than 35 with Graves' hyperthyroidism.

The sample holds many counts of this clonotype. J is TRBJ1-2 and V is TRBV12-3 or TRBV12-4, with TRBD1 identical over 7 bases. The CDR3 has 14 amino acids. The V and J ends lost 6 bases and 4 bases, in that order; junction bases with no gene match: 8. CDR3 sequence (DNA): TGTGCCAGCAGCCGCGACAGGGCTGGCTATGGCTACACCTTC. The encoded protein is CASSRDRAGYGYTF.

The table lists this clonotype with a few counts. The V call is TRBV9, the J call TRBJ2-2; possibly TRBD1 for D (5 bases). Germline CDR1 SGDLS, CDR2 YYNGEE. This CDR3 comprises 17 residues. Deletions cut 7 bases from V and 1 base from J, with 20 bases between. The CDR3 loop is CASSPRSQGVNTGELFF. In nucleotides, the CDR3 is TGTGCCAGCTCACCACGGAGCCAAGGGGTGAACACCGGGGAGCTGTTTTTT.

This clonotype has just a few counts. A much larger clone sits a single nucleotide away, making a read error possible. The V and J genes are TRBV6-1 and TRBJ2-2, with D possibly being TRBD1 (6 bases). CDR1 is MNHNS, CDR2 SASEGT, per germline. This CDR3 comprises 15 residues. V was trimmed by 4 bases and J by 0 bases, leaving 9 bases between them. CDR3 amino acids: CASSGRQANTGELFF. DNA for the CDR3: TGTGCCAGCAGTGGTCGACAGGCGAACACCGGGGAGCTGTTTTTT.

This clonotype was seen many times. This sequence joins TRBV6-2 or TRBV6-3 and TRBJ1-1, with D tentatively TRBD1 (6 bases). The CDR3 consists of 14 residues. The ends were cut back, 7 bases at V and 0 bases at J, with 12 bases in the middle. CDR1 and CDR2 (germline): MNHEY, SVGEGT. CDR3 sequence: CASTPGHLNTEAFF. CDR3 nucleotides: TGTGCCAGCACCCCGGGACACCTGAACACTGAAGCTTTCTTT.

This clonotype appeared many times. The V and J genes are TRBV29-1 and TRBJ1-2, with D possibly being TRBD1 (6 bases). This CDR3 region has 12 residues. The germline CDR1 and CDR2 sequences are SQVTM and ANQGSEA. The V and J ends lost 6 bases and 4 bases respectively, with 12 bases between them. Here the CDR3 DNA reads TGCAGCGTCGAGACAGGTAGCTATGGCTACACCTTC. This translates into CSVETGSYGYTF.

This rearrangement joins TRBV6-2 or TRBV6-3 to TRBJ2-7; 11 bases line up with TRBD2. CDR3 length equals 16 residues. Trimming cost V 5 bases and J 3 bases; bases outside gene matches: 9. Germline values: CDR1 MNHEY, CDR2 SVGEGT. The CDR3 loop reads CASSRTGTSGYYEQYF. The CDR3 DNA reads as TGTGCCAGCAGTCGAACCGGGACTAGCGGCTACTACGAGCAGTACTTC.

The chain couples TRBV29-1 to TRBJ1-2; 9 positions match TRBD1. Germline V gene sequence: CDR1 SQVTM, CDR2 ANQGSEA. V trimming: 8 bases; J trimming: 8 bases; junction bases outside the gene matches: 9. This CDR3 comprises 12 residues. CDR3 coding DNA: TGCAGCTTGGGACAGGGTTCGATCGGCTACACCTTC. It is translated as CSLGQGSIGYTF.

Many counts were recorded for this clonotype. This chain links TRBV12-3 or TRBV12-4 with TRBJ1-1; D remains ambiguous. Deletions cut 6 bases from V and 1 base from J, with 6 bases between. The CDR3 is 12 amino acids. The CDR3 region is CASSRRNTEAFF. CDR3 nucleotides: TGTGCCAGCAGCAGAAGGAACACTGAAGCTTTCTTT.

The sample holds many counts of this clonotype. The CDR3 region has the DNA TGTGCCAGCAGCCAAGGGCGGACGCTCGAGCAGTACTTC. Amino acid sequence: CASSQGRTLEQYF. The chain recombines TRBV14 with TRBJ2-7; no reliable D call. CDR3 size: 13 residues. Trimming pared 1 base from V and 6 bases from J, leaving 10 bases between. CDR1 and CDR2 from the germline V gene are SGHDN and FVKESK.

The chain combines TRBV18 with TRBJ2-7, with D possibly matching TRBD1 (5 bases). Germline assignment: CDR1 KGHSH and CDR2 LQKENI. V was cut by 0 bases and J by 7 bases, with 13 bases left in between. The CDR3 is 14 residues long. The CDR3 DNA reads TGTGCCAGCTCACCACCCCCAGGGTCTAGGGAGCAGTACTTC. Translating it yields CASSPPPGSREQYF.

The V call is TRBV7-9, the J call TRBJ1-5, with D unclear. V lost 5 bases, J lost 9 bases, and 11 bases lay in between. Germline lookup yields CDR1 SEHNR and CDR2 FQNEAQ (reference sequence). The CDR3 sequence is 12 residues long. Here the CDR3 DNA reads TGTGCCAGCAGCGCCGACGTAGGGCCCCAGCATTTT. Amino acid sequence: CASSADVGPQHF. The full variable domain, its missing parts supplied by reference TRBV7-9 and TRBJ1-5, is DTGVSQNPRHKITKRGQNVTFRCDPISEHNRLYWYRQTLGQGPEFLTYFQNEAQLEKSRLLSDRFSAERPKGSFSTLEIQRTEQGDSAMYLCASSADVGPQHFGDGTRLSIL.

This chain joins TRBV20-1 and TRBJ2-7, with D unclear. The V end was cut by 5 bases, the J end by 3 bases, with 14 bases between. The CDR3 length is 13 residues. Germline CDR1 is DFQATT and CDR2 is SNEGSKA (reference sequence). CDR3 residues: CSAASESIYEQYF. The CDR3 DNA sequence: TGCAGTGCTGCTAGTGAGTCAATCTACGAGCAGTACTTC.

The chain employs TRBV20-1 and TRBJ2-7; the match to TRBD2 covers 10 bases. The end of the DNA aligns better with TRBJ2-1, so the J call may be wrong. Germline CDR1 is DFQATT and CDR2 is SNEGSKA (reference sequence). The CDR3 runs to 15 residues. The CDR3: CSAPGTSVNYNEQFF. DNA of the CDR3: TGCAGTGCCCCTGGGACTAGCGTCAACTACAATGAGCAGTTCTTC.

This rearrangement joins TRBV27 to TRBJ2-2; D is possibly TRBD1 (6 bases). The CDR3 has 13 amino acids. Germline V gives CDR1 MNHEY, CDR2 SMNVEV (reference sequence). V dropped 8 bases and J dropped 7 bases, with 14 bases sitting between them. The CDR3 loop is CASGRGGIGELFF. Written as DNA, the CDR3 is TGTGCCAGCGGAAGAGGGGGAATCGGGGAGCTGTTTTTT.

This clonotype occurred once. In nucleotides, the CDR3 is TGTGCCAGCAGTTTAGGTGCCGGGATCGCTGGCTACACCTTC. This translates into CASSLGAGIAGYTF. V gene TRBV12-3 or TRBV12-4 combines with J gene TRBJ1-2; D call uncertain. The CDR3 runs 14 residues. The ends were cut back, 1 base at V and 7 bases at J, with 13 bases in the middle.